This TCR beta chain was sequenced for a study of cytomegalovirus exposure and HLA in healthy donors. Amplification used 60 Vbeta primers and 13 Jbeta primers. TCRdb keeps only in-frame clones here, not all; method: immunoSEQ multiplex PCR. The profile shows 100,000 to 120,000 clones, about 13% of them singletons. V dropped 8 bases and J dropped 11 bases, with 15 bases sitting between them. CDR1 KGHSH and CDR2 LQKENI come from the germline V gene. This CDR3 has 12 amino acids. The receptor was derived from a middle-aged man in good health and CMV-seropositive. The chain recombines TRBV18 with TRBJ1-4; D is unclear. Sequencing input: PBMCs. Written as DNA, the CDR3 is TGTGCCAGCGCAACCGAAAAGGAGAAACTGTTTTTT. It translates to CASATEKEKLFF.